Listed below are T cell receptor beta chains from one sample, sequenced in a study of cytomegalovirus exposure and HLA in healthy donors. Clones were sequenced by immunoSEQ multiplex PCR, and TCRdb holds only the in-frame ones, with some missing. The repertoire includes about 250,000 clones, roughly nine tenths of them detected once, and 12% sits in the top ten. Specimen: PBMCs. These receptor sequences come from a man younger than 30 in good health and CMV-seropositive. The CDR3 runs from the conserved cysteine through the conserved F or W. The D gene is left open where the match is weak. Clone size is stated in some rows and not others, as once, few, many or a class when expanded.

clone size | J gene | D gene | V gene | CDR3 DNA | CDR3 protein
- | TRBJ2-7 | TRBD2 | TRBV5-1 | TGCGCCAGCAGCTTTAGTAGCGGGAGGGGGTCCTACGAGCAGTACTTC | CASSFSSGRGSYEQYF
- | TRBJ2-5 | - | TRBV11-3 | TGTGCCAGCAGTTTGGGGGTTCAGGGGCTAGAGACCCAGTACTTC | CASSLGVQGLETQYF
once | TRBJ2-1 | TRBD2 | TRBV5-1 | TGCGCCAGCAGCGGGGGGACTACAAACAATGAGCAGTTCTTC | CASSGGTTNNEQFF
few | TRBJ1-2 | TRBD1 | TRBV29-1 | TGCAGCGTTGAAGACGGGACAGGGGGCGGCTATGGCTACACCTTC | CSVEDGTGGGYGYTF
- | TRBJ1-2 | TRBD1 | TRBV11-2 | TGTGCCAGCAGCTCCTTAGGGGGACAGGGGGCCTATGGCTACACCTTC | CASSSLGGQGAYGYTF
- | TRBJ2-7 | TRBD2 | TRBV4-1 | TGCGCCAGCAGCCCCCTCCCCCTAGCGGGGGACTCCTACGAGCAGTACTTC | CASSPLPLAGDSYEQYF
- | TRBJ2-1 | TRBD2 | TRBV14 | TGTGCCAGCAGCCAAGCGGGACTAGCGGCCTACAATGAGCAGTTCTTC | CASSQAGLAAYNEQFF
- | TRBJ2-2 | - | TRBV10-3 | TGTGCCATCAGTGGCAACGGGGCGAATACCGGGGAGCTGTTTTTT | CAISGNGANTGELFF
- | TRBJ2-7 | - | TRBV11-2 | TGTGCCAGCAGCTTAGTTATAGGACGCGGATCCTACGAGCAGTACTTC | CASSLVIGRGSYEQYF
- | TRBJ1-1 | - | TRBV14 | TGTGCCAGCAGCCGGGGGGGCCCCGAAGCTTTCTTT | CASSRGGPEAFF
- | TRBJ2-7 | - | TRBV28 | TGTGCCAGCAGTTTAACAGGTTTCACCTACGAGCAGTACTTC | CASSLTGFTYEQYF
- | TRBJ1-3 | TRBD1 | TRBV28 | TGTGCCAGCAGTTTTCAGGGGGGGTCTGGAAACACCATATATTTT | CASSFQGGSGNTIYF
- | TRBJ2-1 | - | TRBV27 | TGTGCCAGCAGCCCGGGACTCCAGGAAAGCGATGAGCAGTTCTTC | CASSPGLQESDEQFF
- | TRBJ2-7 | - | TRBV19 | TGTGCCAGTAGTATTGATAGCGGAGAGACCTACGAGCAGTACTTC | CASSIDSGETYEQYF
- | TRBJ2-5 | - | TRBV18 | TGTGCCAGCTCACCACCGACGGGGCCCCACCAAGAGACCCAGTACTTC | CASSPPTGPHQETQYF
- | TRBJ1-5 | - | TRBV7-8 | TGTGCCAGCAGCTTAGGCGTACAGCCAAATCAGCCCCAGCATTTT | CASSLGVQPNQPQHF
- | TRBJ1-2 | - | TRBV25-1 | TGTGCCAGCAGTGATACCAGACAGCATATGTATGGCTACACCTTC | CASSDTRQHMYGYTF
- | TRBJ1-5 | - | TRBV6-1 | TGTGCCAGCAGCGGACAGCGTGTCGAGCCCCAGCATTTT | CASSGQRVEPQHF
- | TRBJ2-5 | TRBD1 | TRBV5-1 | TGCGCCAGCTTCCAAACAGGGGGCTCCGAGACCCAGTACTTC | CASFQTGGSETQYF
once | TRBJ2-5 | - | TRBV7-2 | TGTGCCAGCACTATCCCGGGGGTACAAGAGACCCAGTACTTC | CASTIPGVQETQYF
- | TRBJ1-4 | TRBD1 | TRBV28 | TGTGCCAGCAAACAGGGGGCGGCTAATGAAAAACTGTTTTTT | CASKQGAANEKLFF
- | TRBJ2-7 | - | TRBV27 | TGTGCCAGCAGTTTAAATGGGCCCTACGAGCAGTACTTC | CASSLNGPYEQYF
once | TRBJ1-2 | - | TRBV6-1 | TGTGCCAGCAGTGAAGGGGGACACTTCGGCTACACCTTC | CASSEGGHFGYTF
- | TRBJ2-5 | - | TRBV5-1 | TGCGCCAGCAGCAAAGAGGGACATCTCCAAGAGACCCAGTACTTC | CASSKEGHLQETQYF
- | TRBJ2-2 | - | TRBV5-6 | TGTGCCAGCAGCTACGGGAACACCGGGGAGCTGTTTTTT | CASSYGNTGELFF
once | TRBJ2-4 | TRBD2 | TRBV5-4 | TGTGCCAGCAGCTTAAGAGGGGAGGGGAACATTCAGTACTTC | CASSLRGEGNIQYF
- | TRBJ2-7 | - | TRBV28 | TGTGCCAGCAGCTTAACAGGGTATGGTTCCTACGAGCAGTACTTC | CASSLTGYGSYEQYF
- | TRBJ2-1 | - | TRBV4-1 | TGCGCCAGCAGCCAAGGGGGTGAAGAGGGAGGAGACTACAATGAGCAGTTCTTC | CASSQGGEEGGDYNEQFF
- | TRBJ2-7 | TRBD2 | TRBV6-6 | TGTGCCAGCAGTTACTCTCTAGCGGGGACCTACGAGCAGTACTTC | CASSYSLAGTYEQYF
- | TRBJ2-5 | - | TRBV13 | TGTGCCAGCAGCTTAGGCCTAGCCCAAGAGACCCAGTACTTC | CASSLGLAQETQYF
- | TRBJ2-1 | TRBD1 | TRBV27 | TGTGCCAGCAGTTGGGACAGGGGGCAAGGAGAGCAGTTCTTC | CASSWDRGQGEQFF
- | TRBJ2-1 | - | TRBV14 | TGTGCCAGCAGCCTTCTAGGTGAGGACCAAATGAAGCAGTTCTTC | CASSLLGEDQMKQFF
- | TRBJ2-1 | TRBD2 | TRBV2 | TGTGCCAGCAGGGGGACTAGTAACTATGAGCAGTTCTTC | CASRGTSNYEQFF
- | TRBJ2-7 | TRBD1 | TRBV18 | TGTGCCAGCTCACCAGGGACAGGGACGCTTGGCGAGCAGTACTTC | CASSPGTGTLGEQYF
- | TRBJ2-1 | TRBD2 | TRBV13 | TGTGCCAGCAGCTTACGGACTAGCGTCGACAATGAGCAGTTCTTC | CASSLRTSVDNEQFF
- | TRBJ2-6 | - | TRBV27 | TGTGCCAGCGGTCTGGGTCCCACTGGGGCCAACGTCCTGACTTTC | CASGLGPTGANVLTF
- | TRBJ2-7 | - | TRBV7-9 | TGTGCCAGCAGCTCCGTCGGTTACGAGCAGTACTTC | CASSSVGYEQYF
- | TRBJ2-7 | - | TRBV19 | TGTGCCAGTAGTATGGGGCTTGTGGCTAGCTCCTACGAGCAGTACTTC | CASSMGLVASSYEQYF
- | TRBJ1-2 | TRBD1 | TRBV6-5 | TGTGCCAGCAGTTACACATCCGGGACAGGGGTTTCTGGCTACACCTTC | CASSYTSGTGVSGYTF
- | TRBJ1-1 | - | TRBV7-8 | TGTGCCAGCAGCCGGAGACAGGACCCTGAAGCTTTCTTT | CASSRRQDPEAFF